This record looks at one TCR beta chain sequence and its context. TCRdb keeps only in-frame clones here, not all; method: immunoSEQ multiplex PCR. The sample has about 80,000 clones, 80% to 90% seen once. Enrollment shut out patients with autoimmune disease history or systemic immunosuppression. This entry belongs to a study of OX40 agonist ivuxolimab in advanced cancers. The V segment lost 2 bases and the J segment 4 bases; nucleotides outside the gene matches: 4. Looked up from germline, CDR1 is SEHNR and CDR2 is FQNEAQ (reference sequence). The CDR3 consists of 15 residues. This sequence joins TRBV7-9 and TRBJ2-7; 11 bases map to TRBD1. The material was CD4+ or CD8+ T cells sorted from blood, obtained in a trial of the OX40 agonist ivuxolimab. This receptor was identified in an adult with an advanced solid tumor such as melanoma, head and neck, liver or kidney cancer. CDR3: CASSLRTGGLYEQYF. The CDR3 DNA reads as TGTGCCAGCAGCTTACGGACAGGGGGCTTATACGAGCAGTACTTC.